The 3 T cell receptor beta chains reported below all come from one sample, sequenced in a study of blood T cell repertoires in COVID-19. Sequencing was performed with immunoSEQ multiplex PCR; in TCRdb, only in-frame clones are kept and a portion is missing. There are approximately 150,000 clones in the sample; more than 65% occur only once, and more than 6.5% lies in the top ten. The sequencing input was peripheral blood. All receptors come from a woman aged 55-69 years with COVID-19, enrolled during active disease.

With respect to this clone: Additional DNA sequences in this sample encode the identical CDR3. The chain's CDR3 is CASSESGVQPQHF. The CDR3 DNA reads TGTGCCAGCAGTGAATCGGGAGTTCAGCCCCAGCATTTT. The V call is TRBV2, the J call TRBJ1-5; D unclear. The CDR3 loop spans 13 amino acids. Germline CDR1 is SNHLY and CDR2 is FYNNEI. Trimming removed 2 bases at V and 6 bases at J, with 8 bases between.

The J gene is TRBJ1-4, the V gene TRBV11-2; 8 bases align to TRBD1. V lost 2 bases to trimming and J lost 8 bases; unmatched junction nucleotides: 10. Per the germline V gene, CDR1 is SGHAT and CDR2 is FQNNGV. This CDR3 comprises 16 residues. CDR3 DNA: TGTGCCAGCAGCTTAAGGGGGACAGGACTAAGAGAAAAACTGTTTTTT. Protein: CASSLRGTGLREKLFF.

The rearrangement uses TRBV11-3 and TRBJ2-1; TRBD2 matches 15 bases. CDR1 and CDR2 from the germline V gene are SGHNT and YENEEA. This CDR3 contains 17 residues. V dropped 5 bases and J dropped 6; count of bases not matched to a gene: 8. The CDR3 protein is CASSPGLAGGPFNEQFF. The CDR3, as DNA: TGTGCCAGCAGCCCCGGACTAGCGGGAGGGCCTTTCAATGAGCAGTTCTTC.